A single sample is the source of the 10 T cell receptor beta chains below, sequenced in a study of blood T cell repertoires in COVID-19 (dated by TCRdb to 2020 to 2021). The library was built by means of the immunoSEQ multiplex PCR assay. TCRdb stores this immuneACCESS table with in-frame sequences only. Part of the clones is absent; in the studies checked, under half of the shortfall reflects unresolved V genes, and no reason is known for the rest. This sample is represented by about 150,000 clones; just under 85% of them were singletons. Approximately 9.2% of the sample is held by the ten biggest clonotypes. The sample taken for sequencing was PBMCs or T cells enriched from blood (not recorded which). These receptor sequences come from a man aged 50 or older who had recovered from COVID-19.

The chain couples TRBV3-1 (or the pseudogene TRBV3-2) to TRBJ1-3, with D unresolved. Per the germline V gene, CDR1 is LGHDT and CDR2 is YNNKEL (reference sequence). V lost 0 bases, J lost 0 bases, and 15 bases lay in between. The CDR3 is 18 amino acids. The CDR3 region is CASSQEGVSHYSGNTIYF. In DNA form, the CDR3 reads TGTGCCAGCAGCCAAGAGGGAGTCAGCCACTACTCTGGAAACACCATATATTTT.

By frequency in the sample, this clone is medium-sized. The chain has TRBV9 and TRBJ2-1, with D possibly matching TRBD1 (5 bases). This CDR3 is 14 amino acids long. CDR1 SGDLS and CDR2 YYNGEE come from the germline V gene. V was shortened by 4 bases and J by 8 bases, with 16 bases between the two germline ends. The CDR3 DNA is TGTGCCAGCAGCCCTACTGGCAGGGTCGATGAGCAGTTCTTC. It is translated as CASSPTGRVDEQFF.

As regards this clone: Distinct nucleotide sequences in the sample also encode this CDR3. J is TRBJ1-2 and V is TRBV19; 10 nucleotides match TRBD1. Germline values: CDR1 LNHDA, CDR2 SQIVND (reference sequence). J gave up 6 bases and V 3 bases, and 1 base lay outside the gene matches. This CDR3 has 13 amino acids. CDR3 residues: CASSIGTGDGYTF. The DNA of the CDR3 is TGTGCCAGTAGTATCGGGACAGGGGATGGCTACACCTTC.

The chain combines TRBV19 with TRBJ1-2, with 7 bases that match TRBD1. There are 15 residues in the CDR3. V trimming: 5 bases; J trimming: 6 bases; junction bases outside the gene matches: 12. Germline V gene sequence: CDR1 LNHDA, CDR2 SQIVND (reference sequence). CDR3 bases: TGTGCCAGTAGTTCTACAGGGGATGTTTTAGATGGCTACACCTTC. Translation gives CASSSTGDVLDGYTF.

V usage is TRBV6-2 or TRBV6-3 and J usage is TRBJ2-7; TRBD1 might be the D (6 bases). Germline CDR1 is MNHEY and CDR2 is SVGEGT. V was trimmed by 2 bases and J by 3 bases, leaving 8 bases between them. The CDR3 length is 13 residues. CDR3 in DNA: TGTGCCAGCAGTTACCCAGGGGTCTACGAGCAGTACTTC. It specifies CASSYPGVYEQYF.

The chain joins TRBV12-3 or TRBV12-4 to TRBJ2-2; D is unclear. CDR3 length equals 13 residues. V lost 3 bases, J lost 6 bases, and 8 bases lay in between. CDR3 nucleotides: TGTGCCAGCAGTTTCGGGTTAGCCGGGGAGCTGTTTTTT. Protein product: CASSFGLAGELFF.

This rearrangement joins TRBV5-1 to TRBJ2-5; tentatively, D is TRBD2 (7 bases). Germline CDR1 SGHRS, CDR2 YFSETQ. This CDR3 region has 16 residues. Trimming removed 2 bases from V and 5 bases from J, with 19 bases in between. The CDR3 reads CASSFNGGPPAETQYF. The DNA of the CDR3 is TGCGCCAGCAGCTTTAACGGGGGGCCTCCAGCGGAGACCCAGTACTTC.

In nucleotides, the CDR3 is TGTGCCAGCAGCGTCATGCGAGGAAACACCATATATTTT. It encodes CASSVMRGNTIYF. The V gene is TRBV7-3, the J gene TRBJ1-3; D unresolved. The CDR3 runs 13 residues. Trimming stripped 5 bases from V and 4 bases from J, with 9 bases between. Germline V CDR1 and CDR2: SGHTA, FQGTGA.

The gene calls are TRBV7-8 and TRBJ2-7, with 7 bases aligning to TRBD1. The CDR3 runs 14 residues. From germline, CDR1 is SGHVS and CDR2 FQNEAQ. Germline trimming cut 6 bases from V and 3 bases from J; bases unmatched to any gene: 8. CDR3 protein: CASRRQGVHYEQYF. In nucleotides, the CDR3 is TGTGCCAGCAGGAGACAGGGTGTCCACTACGAGCAGTACTTC.

The chain is built from TRBV5-1 and TRBJ2-4; 7 nucleotides line up with TRBD2. Germline values: CDR1 SGHRS, CDR2 YFSETQ. The CDR3 is 15 amino acids. V shed 5 bases and J 4 bases; nucleotides not matched to a gene: 9. CDR3 sequence (DNA): TGCGCCAGCAGTGATCCCTCGGGGGGAAAAAACATTCAGTACTTC. This sequence encodes CASSDPSGGKNIQYF.